This T cell receptor (beta chain) was captured in a study of CXCR3-negative and CXCR3-positive naive CD8 T cells. Study information: Overall TRB read output was some 140 million, and each library contained about 1.5 +/- 0.3 million reads. Study results and caveats: Against CXCR3-negative naive cells, CXCR3-positive naive cells showed more hydrophobic TRB CDR3s.

A CD45RO-CCR7+CD27+CD95- phenotype identified naive CD8+ T cells. The libraries of TRB cDNA were prepared using 5' RACE with UMI labels. Reprocessing the 5' RACE reads, TCRdb reports a single entry for every CDR3 protein and omits DNA. This listing includes approximately 83,000 distinct CDR3 sequences. About this clonotype: No antigen is known for it.

The CDR3 has 15 residues. From germline, CDR1 is DFQATT and CDR2 SNEGSKA (reference sequence). The receptor was derived from a human donor in good health. Some clones in this sample may be carry-over from other donors' samples. Material: naive CXCR3- CD8+ T cells from blood. Specified subset: CD45RO-CCR7+CD27+CD95- naive CD8+ T cells lacking CXCR3 (TNR3-). The chain employs TRBV20-1 and TRBJ2-1; TCRdb's D call, TRBD2, is unchecked because there is no DNA. The CDR3 here is CSASLLAGGYNEQFF.